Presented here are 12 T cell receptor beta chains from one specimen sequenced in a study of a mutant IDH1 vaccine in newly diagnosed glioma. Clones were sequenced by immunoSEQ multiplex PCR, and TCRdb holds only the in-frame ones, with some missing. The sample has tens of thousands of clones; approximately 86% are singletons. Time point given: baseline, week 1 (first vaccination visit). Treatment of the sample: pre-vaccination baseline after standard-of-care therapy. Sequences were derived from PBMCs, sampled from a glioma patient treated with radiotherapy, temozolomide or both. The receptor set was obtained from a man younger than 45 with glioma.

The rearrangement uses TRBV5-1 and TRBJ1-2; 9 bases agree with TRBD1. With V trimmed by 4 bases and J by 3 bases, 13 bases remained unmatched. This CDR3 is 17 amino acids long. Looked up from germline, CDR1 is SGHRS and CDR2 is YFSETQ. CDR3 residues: CASSPGTGHHLYYGYTF. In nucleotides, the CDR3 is TGCGCCAGCAGCCCCGGGACAGGGCACCATCTATACTATGGCTACACCTTC.

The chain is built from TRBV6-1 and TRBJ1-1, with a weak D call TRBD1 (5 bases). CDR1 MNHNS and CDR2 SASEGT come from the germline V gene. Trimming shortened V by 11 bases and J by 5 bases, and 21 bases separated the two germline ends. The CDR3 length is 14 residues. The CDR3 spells CASREGQGGTEAFF. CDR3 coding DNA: TGTGCCTCCAGAGAGGGGCAGGGTGGGACTGAAGCTTTCTTT.

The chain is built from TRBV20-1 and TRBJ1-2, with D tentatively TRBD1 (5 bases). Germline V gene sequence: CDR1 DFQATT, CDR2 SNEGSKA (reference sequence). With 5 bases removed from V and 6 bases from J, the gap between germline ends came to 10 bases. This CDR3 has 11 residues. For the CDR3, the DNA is TGCAGTGCTCCAGGGCGCAATGGCTACACCTTC. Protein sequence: CSAPGRNGYTF.

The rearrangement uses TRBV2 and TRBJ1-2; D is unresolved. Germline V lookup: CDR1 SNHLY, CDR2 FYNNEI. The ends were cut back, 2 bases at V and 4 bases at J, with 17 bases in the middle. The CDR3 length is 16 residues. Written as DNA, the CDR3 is TGTGCCAGCAGTGAAAGTCTTATGAGGCAGAGCTATGGCTACACCTTC. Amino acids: CASSESLMRQSYGYTF.

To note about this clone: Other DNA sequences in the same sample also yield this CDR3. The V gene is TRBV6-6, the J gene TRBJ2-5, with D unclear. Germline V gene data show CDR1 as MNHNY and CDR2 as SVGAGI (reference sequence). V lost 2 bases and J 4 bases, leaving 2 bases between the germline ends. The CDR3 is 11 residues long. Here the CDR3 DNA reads TGTGCCAGCAGTTACGGAGAGACCCAGTACTTC. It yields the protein CASSYGETQYF.

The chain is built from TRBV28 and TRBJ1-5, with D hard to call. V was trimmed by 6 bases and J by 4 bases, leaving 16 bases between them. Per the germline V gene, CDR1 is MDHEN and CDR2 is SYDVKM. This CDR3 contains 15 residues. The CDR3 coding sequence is TGTGCCAGCAGCCCCCGCAAGGGTTCTAATCAGCCCCAGCATTTT. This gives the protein CASSPRKGSNQPQHF.

The CDR3 DNA is TGCGCCAGCAGCCAATCCCTCACGTCAACTAATGAAAAACTGTTTTTT. Its protein is CASSQSLTSTNEKLFF. V and J are TRBV4-1 and TRBJ1-4; no clear D gene. V lost 2 bases and J 0 bases, leaving 10 bases between the germline ends. The germline CDR1 and CDR2 sequences are MGHRA and YSYEKL. The CDR3 runs to 16 residues.

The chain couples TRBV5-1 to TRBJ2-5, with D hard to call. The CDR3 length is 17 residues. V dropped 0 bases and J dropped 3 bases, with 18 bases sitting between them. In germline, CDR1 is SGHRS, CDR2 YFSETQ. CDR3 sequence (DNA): TGCGCCAGCAGCTTGGGCCGTCCGGGCCCCCTGGAAGAGACCCAGTACTTC. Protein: CASSLGRPGPLEETQYF. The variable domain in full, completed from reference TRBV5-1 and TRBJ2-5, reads KAGVTQTPRYLIKTRGQQVTLSCSPISGHRSVSWYQQTPGQGLQFLFEYFSETQRNKGNFPGRFSGRQFSNSRSEMNVSTLELGDSALYLCASSLGRPGPLEETQYFGPGTRLLVL.

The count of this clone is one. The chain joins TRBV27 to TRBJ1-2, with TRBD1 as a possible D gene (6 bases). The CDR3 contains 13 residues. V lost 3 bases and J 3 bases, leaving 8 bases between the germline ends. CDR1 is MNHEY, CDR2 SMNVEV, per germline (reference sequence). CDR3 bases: TGTGCCAGCAGTTTTCAGGGGTACTATGGCTACACCTTC. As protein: CASSFQGYYGYTF.

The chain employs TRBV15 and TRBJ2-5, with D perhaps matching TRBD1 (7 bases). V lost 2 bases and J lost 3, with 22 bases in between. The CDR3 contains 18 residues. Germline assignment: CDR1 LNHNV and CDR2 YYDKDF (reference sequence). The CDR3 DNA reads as TGTGCCACCAGCAGACAATACAGGGCCCAGGGGGGTAAAGAGACCCAGTACTTC. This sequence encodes CATSRQYRAQGGKETQYF.

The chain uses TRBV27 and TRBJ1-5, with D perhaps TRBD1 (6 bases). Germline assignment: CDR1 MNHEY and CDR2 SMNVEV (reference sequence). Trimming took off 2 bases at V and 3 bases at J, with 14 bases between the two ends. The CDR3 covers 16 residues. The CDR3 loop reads CASSLGPGQDNQPQHF. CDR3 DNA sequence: TGTGCCAGCAGTTTAGGGCCGGGACAAGACAATCAGCCCCAGCATTTT.

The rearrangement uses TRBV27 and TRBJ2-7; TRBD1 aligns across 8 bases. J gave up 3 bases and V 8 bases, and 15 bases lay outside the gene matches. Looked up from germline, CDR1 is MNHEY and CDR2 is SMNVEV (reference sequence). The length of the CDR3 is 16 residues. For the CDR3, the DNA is TGTGCCAGCCGCCACCCCCCCCAGGGGGCATTCTACGAGCAGTACTTC. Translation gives CASRHPPQGAFYEQYF.